The 30 T cell receptor beta chains below come from one sample, sequenced in a study of T-cell reconstitution after alpha-beta-depleted transplantation in children. Unique molecular identifiers tagged the TCRbeta library. TCRdb passed the PCR reads through MiXCR, listing each CDR3 protein once. The profile shows 500,000 or so distinct CDR3 sequences, 30% to 35% of them singletons. The sequences come from PBMCs from the stem cell graft donor, collected from the stem cell graft. Every receptor here comes from a human donor who donated a stem cell graft to a child with aplastic anemia.

This chain uses TRBV29-1 with TRBJ2-1, with TRBD2 matching 7 bases. This CDR3 is 12 amino acids long. Germline V CDR1 and CDR2: SQVTM, ANQGSEA. V dropped 6 bases and J dropped 4; count of bases not matched to a gene: 3. The CDR3, as DNA: TGCAGCGTCCGGGGGGAGTACAATGAGCAGTTCTTC. This sequence encodes CSVRGEYNEQFF.

This chain uses TRBV24-1 with TRBJ1-2; a possible D gene is TRBD1 (5 bases). Deletions cut 6 bases from V and 2 bases from J, with 6 bases between. There are 12 residues in the CDR3. The germline V gene encodes CDR1 KGHDR and CDR2 SFDVKD. The CDR3 sequence is CATSWGNYGYTF. For the CDR3, the DNA is TGTGCCACCAGTTGGGGGAACTATGGCTACACCTTC.

This clonotype has just a few counts. The chain employs TRBV20-1 and TRBJ2-2; perhaps D is TRBD1 or TRBD2 (5 bases each). The CDR3 has 15 residues. V lost 3 bases, J lost 7 bases, and 18 bases lay in between. Germline V CDR1 and CDR2: DFQATT, SNEGSKA (reference sequence). This chain's CDR3 is CSASGLRGADGELFF. CDR3 coding DNA: TGCAGTGCTAGTGGGTTGAGGGGCGCGGACGGGGAGCTGTTTTTT.

J is TRBJ2-2 and V is TRBV6-1; the D gene is possibly TRBD1 (6 bases). The CDR3 totals 14 residues. Germline V gene sequence: CDR1 MNHNS, CDR2 SASEGT. The ends were cut back, 6 bases at V and 4 bases at J, with 12 bases in the middle. The CDR3 here is CASRQQGSTGELFF. CDR3 bases: TGTGCCAGCAGGCAACAGGGAAGCACCGGGGAGCTGTTTTTT.

This chain uses TRBV30 with TRBJ1-3; D is uncertain. V shed 0 bases and J shed 9 bases, with 9 bases lying between them. The length of the CDR3 is 12 residues. Germline V CDR1 and CDR2: GTSNPN, SVGIG (reference sequence). The CDR3 coding sequence is TGTGCCTGGAGTGTAAGCGAAAGCACCATATATTTT. This gives the protein CAWSVSESTIYF.

The chain is built from TRBV4-1 and TRBJ1-1, with 10 positions matching TRBD1. Germline CDR1 reads MGHRA; CDR2 reads YSYEKL. The CDR3 runs 16 residues. Trimming cost V 0 bases and J 5 bases; bases outside gene matches: 6. Written as DNA, the CDR3 is TGCGCCAGCAGCCAAGAACGGACAGGGGGACGGACTGAAGCTTTCTTT. It translates to CASSQERTGGRTEAFF.

V usage is TRBV12-3 or TRBV12-4 and J usage is TRBJ1-2, with D maybe TRBD1 (6 bases). The CDR3 spans 14 residues. V was clipped by 1 base and J by 4 bases, with 10 bases between them. The CDR3 loop is CASSLVQGVYGYTF. The CDR3 bases are TGTGCCAGCAGTTTAGTACAGGGAGTCTATGGCTACACCTTC.

J is TRBJ1-5 and V is TRBV6-5; no definite D call. Germline V gene data show CDR1 as MNHEY and CDR2 as SVGAGI. Trimming removed 2 bases at V and 4 bases at J, with 6 bases between. The CDR3 consists of 13 residues. The CDR3 DNA sequence: TGTGCCAGCAGTTACCAAATAAATCAGCCCCAGCATTTT. Its translation is CASSYQINQPQHF.

The gene calls are TRBV29-1 and TRBJ2-7, with a weak D call TRBD2 (6 bases). CDR1 SQVTM and CDR2 ANQGSEA come from the germline V gene. V was cut by 2 bases and J by 5 bases, with 19 bases left in between. The CDR3 has 15 amino acids. The CDR3 reads CSVELKGRGLDEQYF. The CDR3 nucleotides are TGCAGCGTTGAATTAAAGGGACGGGGACTTGACGAGCAGTACTTC.

The chain joins TRBV6-5 to TRBJ2-1; 7 bases match TRBD1. With 7 bases clipped from V and 7 bases from J, the junction kept 4 bases outside the gene matches. The CDR3 sequence is 12 residues long. CDR1 MNHEY and CDR2 SVGAGI come from the germline V gene. CDR3 residues: CASTTGTNEQFF. In nucleotides, the CDR3 is TGTGCCAGCACGACAGGGACGAATGAGCAGTTCTTC.

The V call is TRBV6-5, the J call TRBJ1-3, with a weak D call TRBD1 (6 bases). The CDR3 has 16 amino acids. Trimming stripped 0 bases from V and 8 bases from J, with 17 bases between. Germline CDR1 and CDR2: MNHEY and SVGAGI. CDR3 region: CASSYSTGEGGDTIYF. DNA for the CDR3: TGTGCCAGCAGTTACTCGACCGGAGAGGGGGGAGACACCATATATTTT.

The V gene is TRBV7-2, the J gene TRBJ1-1; no reliable D call. Trimming stripped 4 bases from V and 0 bases from J, with 9 bases between. This CDR3 has 14 residues. Germline CDR1 reads SGHTA; CDR2 reads FQGNSA. The CDR3 nucleotides are TGTGCCAGCAGCTCGGGATCTATGAACACTGAAGCTTTCTTT. Translated: CASSSGSMNTEAFF.

The chain recombines TRBV5-1 with TRBJ2-1; TRBD1 agrees at 7 bases. Germline CDR1 is SGHRS and CDR2 is YFSETQ. V dropped 5 bases and J dropped 2; count of bases not matched to a gene: 7. There are 15 residues in the CDR3. CDR3 protein: CASRPVRGTYNEQFF. The CDR3 region has the DNA TGCGCCAGCAGGCCGGTCAGGGGGACCTACAATGAGCAGTTCTTC.

This clonotype was counted between two and nine times. The genes are TRBV6-1 and TRBJ1-1, with no clear D. V lost 7 bases, J lost 5 bases, and 17 bases lay in between. Looked up from germline, CDR1 is MNHNS and CDR2 is SASEGT. This CDR3 is built from 14 residues. The CDR3 protein is CASTNSVAGTEAFF. DNA for the CDR3: TGTGCCAGCACTAATAGTGTGGCAGGTACTGAAGCTTTCTTT.

V usage is TRBV9 and J usage is TRBJ1-1; D is unresolved. Trimming shortened V by 5 bases and J by 0 bases, and 8 bases separated the two germline ends. The CDR3 length is 13 residues. Germline CDR1 reads SGDLS; CDR2 reads YYNGEE. CDR3 nucleotide sequence: TGTGCCAGCAGTGCACAGCTGAACACTGAAGCTTTCTTT. Translated: CASSAQLNTEAFF. The whole variable domain, remainder taken from reference TRBV9 and TRBJ1-1, is DSGVTQTPKHLITATGQRVTLRCSPRSGDLSVYWYQQSLDQGLQFLIQYYNGEERAKGNILERFSAQQFPDLHSELNLSSLELGDSALYFCASSAQLNTEAFFGQGTRLTVV.

This clonotype turned up a few times. The chain combines TRBV24-1 with TRBJ2-1; D possibly corresponds to TRBD2 (6 bases). The CDR3 sequence is 14 residues long. From germline, CDR1 is KGHDR and CDR2 SFDVKD. The V gene lost 4 bases and the J gene lost 5 bases, with 11 bases spanning the gap. This CDR3 reads CATSDPTSDNEQFF. DNA of the CDR3: TGTGCCACCAGTGACCCGACTAGTGACAATGAGCAGTTCTTC.

This clonotype was seen many times. CDR3 nucleotides: TGCAGTGCTAGAGATCTGACTAGCGGCCACACAGATACGCAGTATTTT. It encodes CSARDLTSGHTDTQYF. V usage is TRBV20-1 and J usage is TRBJ2-3, with TRBD2 identical over 9 bases. The V segment lost 0 bases and the J segment 2 bases; nucleotides outside the gene matches: 6. The CDR3 covers 16 residues. Germline CDR1 DFQATT, CDR2 SNEGSKA (reference sequence).

This clonotype occurred a few times. The J gene is TRBJ2-3, the V gene TRBV18; D is possibly TRBD2 (6 bases). V was pared by 2 bases and J by 4 bases, with 25 bases between. This CDR3 region has 19 residues. Germline CDR1 reads KGHSH; CDR2 reads LQKENI. Written as DNA, the CDR3 is TGTGCCAGCTCACCAGTTCCTCCTAGCACCGACGCGGGGCCAGATACGCAGTATTTT. This gives the protein CASSPVPPSTDAGPDTQYF. Variable domain in full (rest from reference TRBV18 and TRBJ2-3): NAGVMQNPRHLVRRRGQEARLRCSPMKGHSHVYWYRQLPEEGLKFMVYLQKENIIDESGMPKERFSAEFPKEGPSILRIQQVVRGDSAAYFCASSPVPPSTDAGPDTQYFGPGTRLTVL.

This clonotype was seen a few times. The genes are TRBV2 and TRBJ2-7, with unresolved D. The CDR3 contains 12 residues. CDR1 and CDR2 from the germline V gene are SNHLY and FYNNEI. Between the trimmed V and J ends, which lost 8 bases and 0 bases, there was a span of 8 bases. The DNA for the CDR3 is TGTGCCAGCTCCGCTTTCTCCTACGAGCAGTACTTC. This gives the protein CASSAFSYEQYF.

The J gene is TRBJ1-1, the V gene TRBV29-1; D is possibly TRBD1 (5 bases). CDR3 length equals 14 residues. CDR1 is SQVTM, CDR2 ANQGSEA, per germline. Trimming took 0 bases from V and 5 from J, leaving 13 bases between them. The CDR3 is CSVEEGSGATEAFF. The CDR3 DNA reads as TGCAGCGTTGAAGAGGGATCCGGGGCTACTGAAGCTTTCTTT.

This chain joins TRBV20-1 and TRBJ1-1; 7 bases match TRBD1. In germline, CDR1 is DFQATT, CDR2 SNEGSKA (reference sequence). The V segment lost 0 bases and the J segment 4 bases; nucleotides outside the gene matches: 5. This CDR3 is built from 14 residues. The CDR3 reads CSARDEGAGTEAFF. In nucleotides, the CDR3 is TGCAGTGCTAGAGATGAGGGGGCGGGCACTGAAGCTTTCTTT.

In this sample, this clonotype turned up a few times. The chain has TRBV28 and TRBJ2-1, with unresolved D. This CDR3 comprises 12 residues. Per the germline V gene, CDR1 is MDHEN and CDR2 is SYDVKM. The V gene lost 2 bases and the J gene lost 7 bases, with 6 bases spanning the gap. Here the CDR3 reads CASSLVSNEQFF. The DNA for the CDR3 is TGTGCCAGCAGTTTAGTTTCGAATGAGCAGTTCTTC.

This clonotype was seen only a few times. Germline and junction disagree at one end, which may indicate a read error. The chain carries TRBV5-1 and TRBJ1-2; 7 bases fit TRBD1. From germline, CDR1 is SGHRS and CDR2 YFSETQ. The CDR3 is 14 residues long. This CDR3 is CASSLRGLDYGPLF. CDR3 in DNA: TGCGCCAGCAGCTTGAGGGGGCTGGACTATGGCCCTCTCTTC.

This clonotype appeared a few times. This sequence joins TRBV20-1 and TRBJ1-5; D gene uncertain. The CDR3 loop spans 17 amino acids. Germline values: CDR1 DFQATT, CDR2 SNEGSKA (reference sequence). Trimming pared 0 bases from V and 2 bases from J, leaving 17 bases between. The CDR3, as DNA: TGCAGTGCTAGAGAGGCGTCCCACCCTGCGGGCAATCAGCCCCAGCATTTT. Amino acid sequence: CSAREASHPAGNQPQHF.

The chain carries TRBV20-1 and TRBJ2-7; perhaps TRBD2 as D (5 bases). The CDR3 length is 11 residues. Trimming pared 6 bases from V and 4 bases from J, leaving 10 bases between. Looked up from germline, CDR1 is DFQATT and CDR2 is SNEGSKA (reference sequence). The CDR3 DNA sequence: TGCAGTGCCACCGGGGATTACGAGCAGTACTTC. This translates into CSATGDYEQYF.

This clonotype has just a few counts. The V call is TRBV18, the J call TRBJ2-6; perhaps D is TRBD1 or TRBD2 (5 bases each). The CDR3 loop spans 18 amino acids. Trimming took off 3 bases at V and 0 bases at J, with 15 bases between the two ends. Germline V gene sequence: CDR1 KGHSH, CDR2 LQKENI. The CDR3 region is CASSPIGTGSSGANVLTF. The CDR3 DNA sequence: TGTGCCAGCTCACCTATTGGGACGGGAAGCTCTGGGGCCAACGTCCTGACTTTC.

The rearrangement links TRBV2 to TRBJ1-2; tentatively, D is TRBD1 (5 bases). Germline loops: CDR1 SNHLY, CDR2 FYNNEI. Trimming shortened V by 7 bases and J by 1 base, and 19 bases separated the two germline ends. This CDR3 is 16 amino acids long. The CDR3 nucleotides are TGTGCCAGCATATGGGACCGACGTTTGGGTAACTATGGCTACACCTTC. This translates into CASIWDRRLGNYGYTF.

The chain has TRBV28 and TRBJ2-7, with TRBD2 as a possible D gene (6 bases). This CDR3 contains 15 residues. Germline V gene sequence: CDR1 MDHEN, CDR2 SYDVKM. Trimming shortened V by 7 bases and J by 4 bases, and 20 bases separated the two germline ends. CDR3 sequence (DNA): TGTGCCAGCACGGGGACGCCCGGAGGGGCTTACGAGCAGTACTTC. Amino acid sequence: CASTGTPGGAYEQYF.

Only a few counts were recorded for this clonotype. J is TRBJ2-3 and V is TRBV5-1; no clear D gene. The CDR3 contains 14 residues. Trimming removed 0 bases from V and 6 bases from J, with 11 bases in between. In germline, CDR1 is SGHRS, CDR2 YFSETQ. As DNA, the CDR3 is TGCGCCAGCAGCTTGGGACGGCCCCAGGATACGCAGTATTTT. Residues: CASSLGRPQDTQYF.

This clonotype was detected many times. The rearrangement uses TRBV20-1 and TRBJ1-5, with a possible D match to TRBD1 (6 bases). The CDR3 sequence is 14 residues long. CDR1 is DFQATT and CDR2 is SNEGSKA in the germline V gene (reference sequence). V was pared by 3 bases and J by 5 bases, with 14 bases between. The CDR3 spells CSASNERGYQPQHF. CDR3 DNA: TGCAGTGCTAGCAATGAAAGGGGGTATCAGCCCCAGCATTTT.